A selection of T cell receptor beta chains follows, all from one sample in a study of cytomegalovirus exposure and HLA in healthy donors. The repertoire was sequenced with immunoSEQ multiplex PCR; TCRdb's copy has only in-frame clones and lacks some. The table lists about 100,000 clones, less than 85% of them singletons. Input material: PBMCs. Receptor source: a man aged 18 to 30 in good health and CMV-seronegative. The CDR3 runs from the conserved cysteine through the conserved F or W. Fields, in order: V gene, J gene, D gene, clone size, CDR3 DNA, CDR3 protein. The D gene is left open where the match is weak. Clone size is stated in some rows and not others, as once, few, many or a class when expanded.

TRBV7-9	TRBJ1-1	TRBD1	few	TGTGCCAGCAGCCAAGGACAGGGGAGTGAAGCTTTCTTT	CASSQGQGSEAFF
TRBV27	TRBJ1-1	-	-	TGTGCCAGCAGTTCGGGGAGGACCGCCTTCACTGAAGCTTTCTTT	CASSSGRTAFTEAFF
TRBV5-6	TRBJ1-2	-	-	TGTGCCAGCAGCTTACAGGGTAATCTACTCTATGGCTACACCTTC	CASSLQGNLLYGYTF
TRBV14	TRBJ2-1	-	-	TGTGCCAGCAGCCAAACTATTAGCTCCTACAATGAGCAGTTCTTC	CASSQTISSYNEQFF
TRBV6-5	TRBJ1-5	TRBD1	-	TGTGCCAGCAGTTCGCGACAGGGTTTAGGACAGCCCCAGCATTTT	CASSSRQGLGQPQHF
TRBV6-6	TRBJ2-1	-	-	TGTGCCAGCAGTACGGCGACTGGATACAATGAGCAGTTCTTC	CASSTATGYNEQFF
TRBV19	TRBJ2-7	TRBD1	few	TGTGCCAGTAGTAGGCAGGGGGCCTCCGATCGCGAGCAGTACTTC	CASSRQGASDREQYF
TRBV9	TRBJ2-3	TRBD2	-	TGTGCCAGCAGCGTTAGCGGGGGTGAAGAGTATTTT	CASSVSGGEEYF
TRBV19	TRBJ2-5	TRBD1	-	TGTGCCAGTAGTCGTGGACAGGGCCAAGAGACCCAGTACTTC	CASSRGQGQETQYF
TRBV4-3	TRBJ1-1	TRBD1	-	TGCGCCAGCAGCCAAGATGGGGGGGGACAGGGTGGAAGTGAAGCTTTCTTT	CASSQDGGGQGGSEAFF
TRBV7-8	TRBJ2-3	TRBD2	-	TGTGCCAGCAGCTTAGGACTAGCGGGGGAATATTTT	CASSLGLAGEYF
TRBV6-5	TRBJ1-2	TRBD1	few	TGTGCCAGCTCGGCCGACAGAGACAGGGAGCACACCTTC	CASSADRDREHTF